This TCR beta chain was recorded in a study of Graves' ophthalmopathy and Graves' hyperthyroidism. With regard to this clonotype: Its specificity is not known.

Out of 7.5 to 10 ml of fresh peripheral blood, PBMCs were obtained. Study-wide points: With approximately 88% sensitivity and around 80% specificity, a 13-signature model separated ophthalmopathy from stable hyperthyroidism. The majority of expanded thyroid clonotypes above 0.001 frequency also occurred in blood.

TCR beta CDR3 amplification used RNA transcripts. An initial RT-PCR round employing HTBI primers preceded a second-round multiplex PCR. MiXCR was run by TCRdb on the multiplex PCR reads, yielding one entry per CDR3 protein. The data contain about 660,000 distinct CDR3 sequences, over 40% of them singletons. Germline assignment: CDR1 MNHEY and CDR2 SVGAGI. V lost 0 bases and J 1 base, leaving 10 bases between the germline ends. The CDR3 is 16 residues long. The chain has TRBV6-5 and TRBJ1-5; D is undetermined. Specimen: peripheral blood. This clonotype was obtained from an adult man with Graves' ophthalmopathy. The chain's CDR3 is CASSYSYPRSNQPQHF. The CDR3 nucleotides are TGTGCCAGCAGTTACTCGTATCCCCGAAGCAATCAGCCCCAGCATTTT.